This passage covers 30 T cell receptor beta chains from one sample sequenced in a study of vaccination effects on CD4 cells after COVID-19 (dated by TCRdb to 2021 to 2024). Their recognized antigens are unknown. The method behind the library was the immunoSEQ multiplex PCR assay. TCRdb obtained this table from immuneACCESS and retained in-frame rearrangements with V and J assigned. These tables miss some clones; where compared with another copy, unresolved V genes account for less than half of the shortfall, and the remainder is unexplained. The sample table contains 30,000 to 35,000 clones; only one count was recorded for roughly two thirds of them. Clones ranked in the top ten supply 28% of the sample. The ViraFEST assay stimulated PBMC with viral peptide pools and then used TCR sequencing to identify antigen-specific CD4+ T cell clonotypes by expansion. After around ten days of culture, CD4+ T cells were isolated with the EasySep CD4+ T cell isolation kit.

This material consisted of CD4+ T cells from PBMCs cultured with HCoV-229E spike peptides, taken before COVID-19 vaccination. What this sample's cell subset or site label stands for: HCoV-229E spike overlapping peptide pool stimulation. All receptors derive from a human donor who received a COVID-19 vaccine.

The chain links TRBV28 to TRBJ1-2; D is unresolved. In germline, CDR1 is MDHEN, CDR2 SYDVKM. The CDR3 is 13 residues long. The V gene lost 2 bases and the J gene lost 1 base, with 5 bases spanning the gap. CDR3 region: CASSLGDNYGYTF. DNA of the CDR3: TGTGCCAGCAGTTTAGGGGATAACTATGGCTACACCTTC.

This rearrangement joins TRBV12-5 to TRBJ2-7; 8 bases fit TRBD2. The CDR3 sequence is 16 residues long. CDR1 is LGHNT, CDR2 FRNRAP, per germline. The V segment lost 1 base and the J segment 0 bases; nucleotides outside the gene matches: 5. The CDR3 protein is CASGLGAGDPSYEQYF. The CDR3 nucleotides are TGTGCTAGTGGTTTGGGAGCGGGGGACCCCTCCTACGAGCAGTACTTC.

This clone turned up a few times. The CDR3 spells CASSPQDGNTEAFF. Here the CDR3 DNA reads TGTGCCAGCAGCCCCCAGGACGGGAACACTGAAGCTTTCTTT. The gene calls are TRBV3-1 (or the pseudogene TRBV3-2) and TRBJ1-1; no firm D call. Germline lookup yields CDR1 LGHDT and CDR2 YNNKEL (reference sequence). V was shortened by 4 bases and J by 1 base, with 10 bases between the two germline ends. This CDR3 comprises 14 residues.

The chain joins TRBV5-4 to TRBJ2-5; 7 bases map to TRBD2. This CDR3 contains 16 residues. V lost 0 bases, J lost 2 bases, and 7 bases stayed unmatched. The germline V gene has CDR1 SGHNT and CDR2 YYREEE (reference sequence). The CDR3 nucleotides are TGTGCCAGCAGCTTGGCTGGACGCGGGGGACAAGAGACCCAGTACTTC. This translates into CASSLAGRGGQETQYF.

The CDR3 loop is CASSSTGTSGRSSSYEQYF. The CDR3 region has the DNA TGTGCCAGCTCATCCACCGGGACTAGCGGGAGGTCTAGTTCCTACGAGCAGTACTTC. This rearrangement joins TRBV18 to TRBJ2-7, with 15 nucleotides matching TRBD2. In germline, CDR1 is KGHSH, CDR2 LQKENI. The J segment lost 1 base and the V segment lost 5 bases, leaving 12 bases of the junction unmatched. The CDR3 has 19 amino acids. The full variable domain, completed using reference TRBV18 and TRBJ2-7, is NAGVMQNPRHLVRRRGQEARLRCSPMKGHSHVYWYRQLPEEGLKFMVYLQKENIIDESGMPKERFSAEFPKEGPSILRIQQVVRGDSAAYFCASSSTGTSGRSSSYEQYFGPGTRLTVT.

This clone was seen ten or more times. The rearrangement uses TRBV2 and TRBJ2-1, with TRBD2 matching 8 bases. The CDR3 consists of 15 residues. V shed 2 bases and J 4 bases; nucleotides not matched to a gene: 4. In germline, CDR1 is SNHLY, CDR2 FYNNEI. This chain's CDR3 is CASSESGGAYNEQFF. The CDR3 bases are TGTGCCAGCAGTGAATCGGGGGGGGCTTACAATGAGCAGTTCTTC.

J is TRBJ2-2 and V is TRBV30; TRBD2 matches 8 bases. V shed 3 bases, J shed 6 bases, and the junction held 9 bases outside the gene matches. The germline V gene has CDR1 GTSNPN and CDR2 SVGIG (reference sequence). The CDR3 length is 15 residues. The CDR3 sequence: CAWRVAGSPAGELFF. Written as DNA, the CDR3 is TGTGCCTGGAGGGTAGCGGGGTCCCCCGCCGGGGAGCTGTTTTTT.

The V and J genes are TRBV6-5 and TRBJ2-7; TRBD1 agrees at 9 bases. The CDR3 totals 15 residues. Trimming took 0 bases from V and 3 from J; bases not matched to a gene: 3. Germline loops: CDR1 MNHEY, CDR2 SVGAGI. The CDR3 nucleotides are TGTGCCAGCAGTTACTCGAGACAGGGGGTCTACGAGCAGTACTTC. Its protein product is CASSYSRQGVYEQYF.

The chain couples TRBV7-9 to TRBJ2-7; 8 positions match TRBD1. Germline trimming cut 5 bases from V and 7 bases from J; bases unmatched to any gene: 7. Germline CDR1 is SEHNR and CDR2 is FQNEAQ (reference sequence). The CDR3 has 13 amino acids. CDR3 amino acids: CASSNQGAGEQYF. DNA of the CDR3: TGTGCCAGCAGCAACCAGGGGGCGGGGGAGCAGTACTTC.

The chain couples TRBV5-1 to TRBJ2-7; TRBD1 matches at 7 bases. Germline-derived CDR1 and CDR2 are SGHRS and YFSETQ. CDR3 length: 15 residues. The J segment lost 1 base and the V segment lost 0 bases, leaving 4 bases of the junction unmatched. CDR3 in amino acids: CASSLEGTESYEQYF. The CDR3 coding sequence is TGCGCCAGCAGCTTGGAAGGGACAGAGTCCTACGAGCAGTACTTC. Full variable domain (remainder filled in from reference TRBV5-1 and TRBJ2-7): KAGVTQTPRYLIKTRGQQVTLSCSPISGHRSVSWYQQTPGQGLQFLFEYFSETQRNKGNFPGRFSGRQFSNSRSEMNVSTLELGDSALYLCASSLEGTESYEQYFGPGTRLTVT.

The chain joins TRBV19 to TRBJ2-4; D not resolved. From germline, CDR1 is LNHDA and CDR2 SQIVND (reference sequence). The germline V and J ends were trimmed by 6 bases and 1 base, with 13 bases remaining between them. This CDR3 spans 15 amino acids. Written as DNA, the CDR3 is TGTGCCAGTAGCCCCTCATCTGGGGCCAAAAACATTCAGTACTTC. Its protein is CASSPSSGAKNIQYF.

The V call is TRBV19, the J call TRBJ2-3, with D possibly matching TRBD2 (6 bases). Germline V gene data show CDR1 as LNHDA and CDR2 as SQIVND (reference sequence). The CDR3 contains 14 residues. Trimming removed 1 base from V and 7 bases from J, with 12 bases in between. CDR3 amino acids: CASSIGGLSHTQYF. The CDR3, as DNA: TGTGCCAGTAGTATAGGGGGACTTTCCCATACGCAGTATTTT.

V is TRBV5-4 and J is TRBJ2-6; TRBD2 might be the D (6 bases). CDR3 length: 18 residues. The V end lost 4 bases, the J end lost 0 bases, and 17 bases lay between the germline ends. Germline lookup yields CDR1 SGHNT and CDR2 YYREEE (reference sequence). The CDR3 is CASSHRDGGFSGANVLTF. The CDR3 bases are TGTGCCAGCAGCCACCGGGACGGGGGATTCTCTGGGGCCAACGTCCTGACTTTC.

The CDR3 loop is CASSLVGGLGNTIYF. The CDR3 DNA is TGTGCCAGCAGCTTAGTTGGGGGGCTCGGAAACACCATATATTTT. V is TRBV7-8 and J is TRBJ1-3; D is possibly TRBD1 (6 bases). From germline, CDR1 is SGHVS and CDR2 FQNEAQ. Trimming pared 1 base from V and 4 bases from J, leaving 11 bases between. There are 15 residues in the CDR3.

The chain employs TRBV11-2 and TRBJ1-1; TRBD1 matches at 11 bases. The CDR3 length is 18 residues. The germline gives CDR1 SGHAT, CDR2 FQNNGV. Trimming at V came to 2 bases and at J to 3 bases, leaving 11 bases not matched to a gene. CDR3 in DNA: TGTGCCAGCAGCTTATTCGTCTGGACAGGGGGCGGGGACACTGAAGCTTTCTTT. Translated, it gives CASSLFVWTGGGDTEAFF.

The chain carries TRBV14 and TRBJ1-3; a possible D gene is TRBD1 (5 bases). CDR1 is SGHDN and CDR2 is FVKESK in the germline V gene. Trimming shortened V by 8 bases and J by 3 bases, and 14 bases separated the two germline ends. The CDR3 runs 14 residues. CDR3 DNA: TGTGCCAGCCACTCAAAGGGGTTTGGAAACACCATATATTTT. Amino acid sequence: CASHSKGFGNTIYF.

The rearrangement joins TRBV27 to TRBJ2-1, with 10 bases lining up with TRBD2. Germline V gene sequence: CDR1 MNHEY, CDR2 SMNVEV (reference sequence). CDR3 length: 14 amino acids. Trimming took 2 bases from V and 6 from J; bases not matched to a gene: 1. For the CDR3, the DNA is TGTGCCAGCAGTTTAGGACTAGCGGTCAATGAGCAGTTCTTC. Translating it yields CASSLGLAVNEQFF.

In this sample, this clone turned up a few times. The rearrangement joins TRBV28 to TRBJ1-2, with D possibly being TRBD1 (6 bases). Trimming removed 11 bases at V and 4 bases at J, with 20 bases between. CDR1 and CDR2 (germline): MDHEN, SYDVKM. The CDR3 is made up of 14 amino acids. CDR3: CASRGGPDSYGYTF. The CDR3 DNA reads TGTGCCTCCCGGGGGGGGCCCGACAGCTATGGCTACACCTTC.

The V and J genes are TRBV14 and TRBJ2-5; 14 nucleotides line up with TRBD2. Germline loops: CDR1 SGHDN, CDR2 FVKESK. V gave up 4 bases and J gave up 5 bases; unmatched junction bases: 12. The CDR3 spans 18 residues. Written as DNA, the CDR3 is TGTGCCAGCAGCCCCTCCGGACTAGCGGGGGGCAGAGGGGAGACCCAGTACTTC. As protein: CASSPSGLAGGRGETQYF. The entire variable domain, with the rest obtained from reference TRBV14 and TRBJ2-5, is as follows: EAGVTQFPSHSVIEKGQTVTLRCDPISGHDNLYWYRRVMGKEIKFLLHFVKESKQDESGMPNNRFLAERTGGTYSTLKVQPAELEDSGVYFCASSPSGLAGGRGETQYFGPGTRLLVL.

This clone appeared a single time. This chain joins TRBV6-1 and TRBJ1-5, with D unresolved. The CDR3 sequence is 13 residues long. Trimming left V 2 bases short and J 5 bases short, with 7 bases between. The germline gives CDR1 MNHNS, CDR2 SASEGT. The CDR3 sequence: CASSESADQPQHF. CDR3 nucleotides: TGTGCCAGCAGTGAATCAGCTGATCAGCCCCAGCATTTT.

The rearrangement joins TRBV27 to TRBJ2-7; 7 nucleotides match TRBD1. In germline, CDR1 is MNHEY, CDR2 SMNVEV (reference sequence). CDR3 length: 16 amino acids. The V segment lost 6 bases and the J segment 4 bases; nucleotides outside the gene matches: 15. For the CDR3, the DNA is TGTGCCAGCAGGCAACCCGGGGACAGAAAAGATTACGAGCAGTACTTC. Encoded protein: CASRQPGDRKDYEQYF.

The V call is TRBV4-1, the J call TRBJ1-5; D is perhaps TRBD1 (6 bases). CDR3 length: 17 amino acids. Trimming stripped 1 base from V and 3 bases from J, with 16 bases between. CDR1 is MGHRA and CDR2 is YSYEKL in the germline V gene. In DNA form, the CDR3 reads TGCGCCAGCAGCCAAGCTTTAGGGGGAGTAATCAATCAGCCCCAGCATTTT. Amino acid sequence: CASSQALGGVINQPQHF.

The rearrangement uses TRBV9 and TRBJ2-1; 9 bases align to TRBD2. The CDR3 has 15 residues. In germline, CDR1 is SGDLS, CDR2 YYNGEE. Trimming removed 0 bases from V and 4 bases from J; junction bases left unmatched: 2. CDR3: CASSVGAGGYNEQFF. The CDR3 nucleotides are TGTGCCAGCAGCGTAGGGGCGGGAGGGTACAATGAGCAGTTCTTC.

The V gene is TRBV7-2, the J gene TRBJ2-7, with 12 nucleotides matching TRBD2. This CDR3 has 13 amino acids. CDR1 is SGHTA and CDR2 is FQGNSA in the germline V gene. V lost 5 bases, J lost 7 bases, and 3 bases stayed unmatched. The CDR3 region has the DNA TGTGCCAGCAGCCCTGGACTAGCGGGGGAGCAGTACTTC. This codes for CASSPGLAGEQYF.

The chain combines TRBV5-6 with TRBJ1-1; 7 nucleotides match TRBD1. CDR1 SGHDT and CDR2 YYEEEE come from the germline V gene. V shed 5 bases and J 3 bases; nucleotides not matched to a gene: 13. The CDR3 has 16 amino acids. In nucleotides, the CDR3 is TGTGCCAGCAGAGCACAGGGGTTTACCCTGGACACTGAAGCTTTCTTT. Translating it yields CASRAQGFTLDTEAFF.

The chain joins TRBV6-2 or TRBV6-3 to TRBJ1-2, with no clear D. Germline CDR1 MNHEY, CDR2 SVGEGT. Trimming took off 5 bases at V and 5 bases at J, with 9 bases between the two ends. There are 12 residues in the CDR3. In DNA, the CDR3 is TGTGCCAGCAGTCTCCAGAGGTATGGCTACACCTTC. Its protein product is CASSLQRYGYTF.

The rearrangement joins TRBV2 to TRBJ2-1, with 7 bases fitting TRBD1. V was clipped by 5 bases and J by 7 bases; unmatched bases: 8. The length of the CDR3 is 14 residues. CDR1 is SNHLY, CDR2 FYNNEI, per germline. In DNA form, the CDR3 reads TGTGCCAGCAGTCCAAGACAGGGAGAGAATGAGCAGTTCTTC. It codes for CASSPRQGENEQFF.

This chain connects TRBV18 to TRBJ1-1, with TRBD1 as a possible D gene (6 bases). The V end was cut by 6 bases, the J end by 1 base, with 9 bases between. Germline V gene data show CDR1 as KGHSH and CDR2 as LQKENI. CDR3 length: 13 amino acids. CDR3: CASSWGQNTEAFF. The CDR3 bases are TGTGCCAGCTCGTGGGGACAGAACACTGAAGCTTTCTTT.

The V gene is TRBV19, the J gene TRBJ2-5; TRBD1 matches at 8 bases. Trimming took 4 bases from V and 4 from J; bases not matched to a gene: 5. Germline CDR1 and CDR2: LNHDA and SQIVND (reference sequence). The CDR3 totals 14 residues. CDR3 sequence: CASSTQGARETQYF. For the CDR3, the DNA is TGTGCCAGTAGTACCCAGGGGGCGCGAGAGACCCAGTACTTC. The full variable domain, completed using reference TRBV19 and TRBJ2-5, is DGGITQSPKYLFRKEGQNVTLSCEQNLNHDAMYWYRQDPGQGLRLIYYSQIVNDFQKGDIAEGYSVSREKKESFPLTVTSAQKNPTAFYLCASSTQGARETQYFGPGTRLLVL.

The chain joins TRBV7-2 to TRBJ2-1; D ambiguous. The CDR3 length is 15 residues. Trimming took 9 bases from V and 0 from J, leaving 15 bases between them. CDR1 and CDR2 from the germline V gene are SGHTA and FQGNSA. CDR3 amino acids: CASKGWGSSYNEQFF. The CDR3 DNA reads as TGTGCCAGTAAAGGGTGGGGAAGCTCCTACAATGAGCAGTTCTTC.